The source of this T cell receptor beta chain is a study of blood T cell repertoires in COVID-19 (dated by TCRdb to the early 2020s). About the full investigation: Collaborator samples came from the United States, Italy and Spain and covered acute and convalescent phases of COVID-19. The material from the prospective study consisted of cDNA or gDNA derived from T cells, B-cell-depleted T cells, or PBMCs. The samples were drawn from two sources: the first 160 participants of the ongoing ImmuneRACE study, and 1,000 to 1,500 subjects contributed by 6 global collaborators. Where available, HLA class I and class II types were obtained from metadata supplied by the sample provider rather than from assay-based typing. Nearly every sample came with metadata listing a de-identified subject ID, COVID-19 status, age in years and sex. Deeply sampled blood TCRbeta repertoires from subjects exposed to, actively infected with, or recovered from COVID-19 were included in the dataset. The repertoires were made available in a free public database intended to serve as a resource for research on the immune response to SARS-CoV-2. Study-level results and caveats: Clinical and demographic metadata were provided uncurated, with the amount varying by source and participant.

V was cut back by 2 bases and J by 5 bases, leaving a gap of 15 bases between them. CDR1 is given as KGHSH and CDR2 as LQKENI, both from the germline V gene. Including the terminal cysteine and phenylalanine, the CDR3 comprises 15 residues. The DNA shown is the 45-base CDR3, in frame from base 1. Collaborating institutions collected whole blood in K2EDTA tubes following their own protocols. For TCRbeta analysis, collaborator samples were shipped as frozen whole blood, as isolated PBMCs, or as DNA extracted from either sample type. TCRbeta CDR3 regions were amplified from genomic DNA using the immunoSEQ Assay, a bias-controlled multiplex PCR. Per the source publication's procedure: The number of nucleated cells in each sample was estimated by amplification of reference gene primers within the assay. To quantify the absolute abundance of each unique TCRbeta CDR3 rearrangement, sequence reads were collapsed and filtered. For each sample, productive Simpson clonality was calculated as the square root of Simpson's diversity index across productive rearrangements. TCRdb holds this immuneACCESS table with in-frame rearrangements only. Some clones are missing; in checked studies, unresolved V genes explain under half, and the rest has no known cause. The V and J calls and the clone size are those of that table, but D and trimming were determined from the DNA. The sample table holds more than 75,000 clones, of which over 65% were seen once. The leading ten clones occupy 14% of the sample.

A note on this clone: The target of this receptor is not known. Within one base of it there is no much larger clone, and no base qualities were kept.

The sequencing sample was made of peripheral blood. The clonotype originates from a woman in her seventies with acute or convalescent COVID-19. The rearranged chain carries TRBV18 and TRBJ1-1; perhaps TRBD1 is the D gene, with 5 bases matching. The nucleotide sequence reads TGTGCCAGCTCACCAAATAGACAGAGTGAGACTGAAGCTTTCTTT. This translates into CASSPNRQSETEAFF.